Sequencing of this TCR beta chain was carried out in a study of CD8 T cells in ankylosing spondylitis. General study findings and limits: Made up of under 10 highly homologous variants, a TCR beta motif appeared characteristic of ankylosing spondylitis blood.

This clonotype was seen only a few times. Its antigen is as yet unknown. Trimming took 6 bases from V and 3 from J, leaving 5 bases between them. CDR1 is SQVTM, CDR2 ANQGSEA, per germline. The CDR3 is 10 residues long. In TCRdb, the 5' RACE reads were re-called with MiXCR into one record per CDR3 protein. The repertoire has approximately 540,000 distinct CDR3 sequences, about 13% of them found once; the top ten carry almost 7%. The chain joins TRBV29-1 to TRBJ1-2; maybe TRBD1 (5 bases). The source is a male donor with ankylosing spondylitis. Sequencing used blood, either unsorted or a sorted T cell fraction (not recorded which). The CDR3 DNA follows: TGCAGCGTGACAGACTATGGCTACACCTTC. This codes for CSVTDYGYTF.